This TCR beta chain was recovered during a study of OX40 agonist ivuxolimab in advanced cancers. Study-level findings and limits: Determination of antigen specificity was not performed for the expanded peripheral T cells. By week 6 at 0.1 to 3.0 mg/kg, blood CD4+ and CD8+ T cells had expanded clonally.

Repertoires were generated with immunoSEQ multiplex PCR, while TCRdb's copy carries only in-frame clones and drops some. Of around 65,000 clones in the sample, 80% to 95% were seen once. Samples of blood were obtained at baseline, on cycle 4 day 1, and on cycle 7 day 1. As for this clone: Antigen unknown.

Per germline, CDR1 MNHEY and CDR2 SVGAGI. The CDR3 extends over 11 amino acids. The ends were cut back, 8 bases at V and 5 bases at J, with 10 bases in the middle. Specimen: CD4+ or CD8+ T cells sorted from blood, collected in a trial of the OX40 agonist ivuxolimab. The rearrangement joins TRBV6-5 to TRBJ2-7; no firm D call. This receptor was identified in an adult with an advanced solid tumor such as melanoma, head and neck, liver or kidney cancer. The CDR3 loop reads CASADFHEQYF. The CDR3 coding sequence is TGTGCCAGCGCAGATTTCCACGAGCAGTACTTC.